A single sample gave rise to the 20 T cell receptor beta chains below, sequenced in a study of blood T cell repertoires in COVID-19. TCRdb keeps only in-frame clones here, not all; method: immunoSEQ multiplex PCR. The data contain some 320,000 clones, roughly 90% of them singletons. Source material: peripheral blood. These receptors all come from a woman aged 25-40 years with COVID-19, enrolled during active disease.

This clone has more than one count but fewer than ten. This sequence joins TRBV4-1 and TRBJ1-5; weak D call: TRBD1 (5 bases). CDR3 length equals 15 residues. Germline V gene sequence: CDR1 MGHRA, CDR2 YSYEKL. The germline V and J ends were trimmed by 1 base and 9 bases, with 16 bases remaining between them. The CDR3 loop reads CASSQVGGLGPPQHF. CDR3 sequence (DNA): TGCGCCAGCAGCCAAGTCGGGGGGTTAGGCCCGCCCCAGCATTTT.

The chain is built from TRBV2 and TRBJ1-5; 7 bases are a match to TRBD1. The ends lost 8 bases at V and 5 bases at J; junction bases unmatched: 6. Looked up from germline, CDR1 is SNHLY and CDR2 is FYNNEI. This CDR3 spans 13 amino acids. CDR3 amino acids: CASCRGVDQPQHF. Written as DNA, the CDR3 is TGTGCCAGCTGCAGGGGGGTCGATCAGCCCCAGCATTTT.

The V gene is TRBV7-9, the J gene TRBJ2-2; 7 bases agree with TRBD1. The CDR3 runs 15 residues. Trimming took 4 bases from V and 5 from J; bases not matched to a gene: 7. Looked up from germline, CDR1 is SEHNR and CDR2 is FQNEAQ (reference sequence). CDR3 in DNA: TGTGCCAGCAGCTCCCGACAGGGTGAGACCGGGGAGCTGTTTTTT. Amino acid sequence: CASSSRQGETGELFF.

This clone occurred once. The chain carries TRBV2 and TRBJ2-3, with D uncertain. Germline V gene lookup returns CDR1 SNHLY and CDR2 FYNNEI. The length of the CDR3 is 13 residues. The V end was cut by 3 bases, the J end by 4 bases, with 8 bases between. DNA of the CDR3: TGTGCCAGCAGTGATACTTCGCCAGATACGCAGTATTTT. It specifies CASSDTSPDTQYF.

Here the CDR3 reads CATSDSEVSYEQYF. The CDR3 DNA is TGTGCCACCAGTGATTCCGAGGTCTCCTACGAGCAGTACTTC. The chain carries TRBV24-1 and TRBJ2-7; D ambiguous. The ends were cut back, 2 bases at V and 0 bases at J, with 7 bases in the middle. CDR3 length equals 14 residues. Germline V CDR1 and CDR2: KGHDR, SFDVKD.

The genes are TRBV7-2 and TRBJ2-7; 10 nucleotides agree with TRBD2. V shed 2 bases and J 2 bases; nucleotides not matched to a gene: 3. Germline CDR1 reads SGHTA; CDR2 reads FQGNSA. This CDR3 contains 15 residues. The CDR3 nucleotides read TGTGCCAGCAGCTTATACAGCGGGGGGGCCTACGAGCAGTACTTC. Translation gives CASSLYSGGAYEQYF.

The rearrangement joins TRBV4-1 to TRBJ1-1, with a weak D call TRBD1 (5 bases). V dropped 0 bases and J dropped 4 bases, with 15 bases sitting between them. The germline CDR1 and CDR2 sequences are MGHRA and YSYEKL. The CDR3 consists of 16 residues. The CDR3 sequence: CASSQDGGTGGTEAFF. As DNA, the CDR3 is TGCGCCAGCAGCCAAGATGGAGGGACGGGGGGCACTGAAGCTTTCTTT.

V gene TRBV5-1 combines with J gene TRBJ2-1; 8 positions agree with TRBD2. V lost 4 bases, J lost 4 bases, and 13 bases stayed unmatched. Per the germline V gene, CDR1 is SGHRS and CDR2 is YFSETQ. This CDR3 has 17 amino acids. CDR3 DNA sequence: TGCGCCAGCAGCCCTAGGCCGGGCGGGGGGATATACAATGAGCAGTTCTTC. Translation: CASSPRPGGGIYNEQFF.

In DNA, the CDR3 is TGTGCCAGCAGTTATCAGGGGTCCTTTGGTGAGCAGTTCTTC. Residues: CASSYQGSFGEQFF. The chain uses TRBV6-5 and TRBJ2-1; D may be TRBD1 (6 bases). CDR3 length: 14 residues. Trimming took 3 bases from V and 9 from J, leaving 15 bases between them. Germline-derived CDR1 and CDR2 are MNHEY and SVGAGI.

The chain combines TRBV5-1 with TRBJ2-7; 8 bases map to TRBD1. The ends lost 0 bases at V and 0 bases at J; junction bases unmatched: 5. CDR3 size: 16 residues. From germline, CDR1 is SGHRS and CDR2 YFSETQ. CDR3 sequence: CASSLDLGTGSYEQYF. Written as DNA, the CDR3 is TGCGCCAGCAGCTTGGACCTTGGGACAGGCTCCTACGAGCAGTACTTC.

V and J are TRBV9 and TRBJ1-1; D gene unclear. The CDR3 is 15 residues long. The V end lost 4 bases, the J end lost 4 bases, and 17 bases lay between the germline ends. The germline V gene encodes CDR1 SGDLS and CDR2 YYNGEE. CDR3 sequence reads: CASSPLAVGITEAFF. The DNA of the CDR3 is TGTGCCAGCAGCCCCCTGGCGGTCGGGATCACTGAAGCTTTCTTT. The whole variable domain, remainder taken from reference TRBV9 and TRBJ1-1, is DSGVTQTPKHLITATGQRVTLRCSPRSGDLSVYWYQQSLDQGLQFLIQYYNGEERAKGNILERFSAQQFPDLHSELNLSSLELGDSALYFCASSPLAVGITEAFFGQGTRLTVV.

Written as DNA, the CDR3 is TGTGCCAGCAGCGTCAACCCGGGACTTAACACCGGGGAGCTGTTTTTT. Translation: CASSVNPGLNTGELFF. The V and J genes are TRBV9 and TRBJ2-2; possible D gene TRBD2, 6 bases. The CDR3 totals 16 residues. Germline CDR1 and CDR2: SGDLS and YYNGEE. Trimming shortened V by 2 bases and J by 2 bases, and 13 bases separated the two germline ends.

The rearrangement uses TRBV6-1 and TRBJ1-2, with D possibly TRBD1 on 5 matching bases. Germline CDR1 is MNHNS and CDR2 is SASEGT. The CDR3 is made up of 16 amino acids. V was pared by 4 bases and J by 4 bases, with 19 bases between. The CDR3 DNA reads TGTGCCAGCAGTGGAGCCGGGGGAATTGGCCTCTATGGCTACACCTTC. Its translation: CASSGAGGIGLYGYTF.

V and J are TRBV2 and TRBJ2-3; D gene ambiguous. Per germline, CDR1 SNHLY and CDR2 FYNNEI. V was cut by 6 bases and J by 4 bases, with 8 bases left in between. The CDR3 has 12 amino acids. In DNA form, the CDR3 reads TGTGCCAGCAGCCCCCAATCAGATACGCAGTATTTT. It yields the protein CASSPQSDTQYF.

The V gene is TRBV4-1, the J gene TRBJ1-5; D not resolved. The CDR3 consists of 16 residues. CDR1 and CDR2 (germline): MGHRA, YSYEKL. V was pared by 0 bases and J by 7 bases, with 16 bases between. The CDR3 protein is CASSQDFGRTLQPQHF. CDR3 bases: TGCGCCAGCAGCCAAGATTTCGGACGGACTTTGCAGCCCCAGCATTTT.

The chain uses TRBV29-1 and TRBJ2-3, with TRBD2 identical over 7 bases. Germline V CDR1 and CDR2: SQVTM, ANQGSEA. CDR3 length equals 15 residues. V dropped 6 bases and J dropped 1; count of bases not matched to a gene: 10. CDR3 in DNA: TGCAGCGTCGCCGGGGGGATAGCGGGCACAGATACGCAGTATTTT. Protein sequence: CSVAGGIAGTDTQYF.

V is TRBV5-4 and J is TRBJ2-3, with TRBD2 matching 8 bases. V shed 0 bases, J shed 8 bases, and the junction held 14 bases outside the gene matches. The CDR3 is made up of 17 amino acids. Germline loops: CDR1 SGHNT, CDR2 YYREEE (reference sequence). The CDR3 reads CASSLVRLAGEVGTQYF. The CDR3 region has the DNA TGTGCCAGCAGCTTGGTGCGCCTAGCGGGTGAGGTTGGTACGCAGTATTTT.

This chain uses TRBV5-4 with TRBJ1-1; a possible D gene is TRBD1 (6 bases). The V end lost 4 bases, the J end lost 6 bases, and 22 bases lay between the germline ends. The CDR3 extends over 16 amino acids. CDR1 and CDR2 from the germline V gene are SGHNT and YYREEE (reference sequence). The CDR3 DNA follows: TGTGCCAGCAGCCCTGGGGGTCGCGGGGGCGGGTCTGAAGCTTTCTTT. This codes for CASSPGGRGGGSEAFF. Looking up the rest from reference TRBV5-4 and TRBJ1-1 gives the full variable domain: ETGVTQSPTHLIKTRGQQVTLRCSSQSGHNTVSWYQQALGQGPQFIFQYYREEENGRGNFPPRFSGLQFPNYSSELNVNALELDDSALYLCASSPGGRGGGSEAFFGQGTRLTVV.

CDR3 in DNA: TGCGCCAGCAGCCAAGAGCCCGGGACAGGGGCCTACGAGCAGTACTTC. Amino acid sequence: CASSQEPGTGAYEQYF. This sequence joins TRBV4-1 and TRBJ2-7, with 10 bases lining up with TRBD1. The CDR3 totals 16 residues. With 0 bases clipped from V and 2 bases from J, the junction kept 4 bases outside the gene matches. From germline, CDR1 is MGHRA and CDR2 YSYEKL.

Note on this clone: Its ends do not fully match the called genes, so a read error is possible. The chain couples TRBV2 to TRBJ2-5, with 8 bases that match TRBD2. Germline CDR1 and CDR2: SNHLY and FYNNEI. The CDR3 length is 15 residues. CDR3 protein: CASREESGGAQTQYF. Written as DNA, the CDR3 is TGTGCCAGCAGGGAAGAAAGCGGGGGCGCACAGACCCAGTACTTC.